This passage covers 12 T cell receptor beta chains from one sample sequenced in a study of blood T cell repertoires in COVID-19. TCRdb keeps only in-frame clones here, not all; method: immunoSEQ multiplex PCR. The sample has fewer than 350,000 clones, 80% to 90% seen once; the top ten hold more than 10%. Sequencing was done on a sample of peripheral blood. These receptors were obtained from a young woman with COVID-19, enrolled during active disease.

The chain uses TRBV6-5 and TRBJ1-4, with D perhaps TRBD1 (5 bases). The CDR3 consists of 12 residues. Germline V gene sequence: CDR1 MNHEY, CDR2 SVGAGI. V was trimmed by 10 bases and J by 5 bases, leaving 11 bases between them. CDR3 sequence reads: CATRVANEKLFF. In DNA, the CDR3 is TGTGCCACCAGGGTAGCCAATGAAAAACTGTTTTTT.

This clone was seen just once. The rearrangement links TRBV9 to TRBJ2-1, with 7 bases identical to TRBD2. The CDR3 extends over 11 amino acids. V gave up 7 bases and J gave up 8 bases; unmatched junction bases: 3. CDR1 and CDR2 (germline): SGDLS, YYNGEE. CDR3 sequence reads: CASEAGDEQFF. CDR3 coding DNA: TGTGCCAGCGAGGCGGGGGATGAGCAGTTCTTC. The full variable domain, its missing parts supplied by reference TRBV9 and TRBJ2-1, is DSGVTQTPKHLITATGQRVTLRCSPRSGDLSVYWYQQSLDQGLQFLIQYYNGEERAKGNILERFSAQQFPDLHSELNLSSLELGDSALYFCASEAGDEQFFGPGTRLTVL.

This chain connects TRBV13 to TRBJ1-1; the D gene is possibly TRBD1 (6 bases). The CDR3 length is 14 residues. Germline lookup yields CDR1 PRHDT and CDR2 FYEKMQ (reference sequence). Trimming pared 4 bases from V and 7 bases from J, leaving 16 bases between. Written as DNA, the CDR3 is TGTGCCAGCAGCTCCCCCGGGACACGAGTTGAAGCTTTCTTT. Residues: CASSSPGTRVEAFF.

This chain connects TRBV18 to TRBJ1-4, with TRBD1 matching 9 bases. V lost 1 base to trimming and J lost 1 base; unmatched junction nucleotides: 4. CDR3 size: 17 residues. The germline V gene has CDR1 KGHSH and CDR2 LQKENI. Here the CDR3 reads CASSPLGQGRTNEKLFF. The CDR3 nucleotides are TGTGCCAGCTCACCACTCGGACAGGGGCGAACTAATGAAAAACTGTTTTTT.

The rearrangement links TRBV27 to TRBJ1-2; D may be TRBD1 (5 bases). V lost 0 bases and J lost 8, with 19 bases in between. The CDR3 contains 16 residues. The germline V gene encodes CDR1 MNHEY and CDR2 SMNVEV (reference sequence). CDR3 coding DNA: TGTGCCAGCAGTTTATCGATAAGTGGGGGGATGGGAGGCTACACCTTC. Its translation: CASSLSISGGMGGYTF.

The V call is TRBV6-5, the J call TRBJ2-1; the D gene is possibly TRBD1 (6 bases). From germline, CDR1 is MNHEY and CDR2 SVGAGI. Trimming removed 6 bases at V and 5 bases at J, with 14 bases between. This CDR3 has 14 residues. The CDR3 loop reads CASRKDSLHNEQFF. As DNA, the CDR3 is TGTGCCAGCAGGAAGGACAGTCTCCACAATGAGCAGTTCTTC.

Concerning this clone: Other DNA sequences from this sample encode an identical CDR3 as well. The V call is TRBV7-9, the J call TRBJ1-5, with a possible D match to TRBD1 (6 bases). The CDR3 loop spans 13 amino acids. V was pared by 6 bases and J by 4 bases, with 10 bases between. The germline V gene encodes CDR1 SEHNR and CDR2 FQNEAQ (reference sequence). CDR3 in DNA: TGTGCCAGCAGTCTTCAGGGGAATCAGCCCCAGCATTTT. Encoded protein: CASSLQGNQPQHF.

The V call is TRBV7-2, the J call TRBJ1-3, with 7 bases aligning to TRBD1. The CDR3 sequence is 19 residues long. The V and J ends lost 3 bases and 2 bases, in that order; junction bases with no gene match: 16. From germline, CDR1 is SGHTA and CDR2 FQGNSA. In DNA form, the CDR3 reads TGTGCCAGCAGCTTGCTAGTTACGGGACAGCAGACAACTGGAAACACCATATATTTT. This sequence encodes CASSLLVTGQQTTGNTIYF.

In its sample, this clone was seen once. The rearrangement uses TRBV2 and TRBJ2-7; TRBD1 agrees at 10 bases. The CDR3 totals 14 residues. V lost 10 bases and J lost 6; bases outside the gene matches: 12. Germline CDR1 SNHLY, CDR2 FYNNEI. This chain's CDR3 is CAILGPDRGGEQYF. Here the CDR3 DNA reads TGTGCCATACTCGGTCCGGACAGGGGGGGCGAGCAGTACTTC. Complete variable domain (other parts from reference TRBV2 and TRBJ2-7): EPEVTQTPSHQVTQMGQEVILRCVPISNHLYFYWYRQILGQKVEFLVSFYNNEISEKSEIFDDQFSVERPDGSNFTLKIRSTKLEDSAMYFCAILGPDRGGEQYFGPGTRLTVT.

As DNA, the CDR3 is TGTGCCAGCAGCCCTAGGACTAGCGGGGCAGTGGAGACCCAGTACTTC. Its protein product is CASSPRTSGAVETQYF. This chain links TRBV5-4 with TRBJ2-5, with 12 bases matching TRBD2. Germline trimming cut 4 bases from V and 5 bases from J; bases unmatched to any gene: 9. This CDR3 is built from 16 residues. Germline V lookup: CDR1 SGHNT, CDR2 YYREEE (reference sequence).

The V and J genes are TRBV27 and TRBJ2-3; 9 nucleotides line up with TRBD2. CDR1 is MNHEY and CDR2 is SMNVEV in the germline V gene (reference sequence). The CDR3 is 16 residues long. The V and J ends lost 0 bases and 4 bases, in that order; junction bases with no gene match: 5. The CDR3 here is CASSLSAGGVADTQYF. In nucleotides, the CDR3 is TGTGCCAGCAGTTTATCGGCGGGGGGGGTGGCAGATACGCAGTATTTT.

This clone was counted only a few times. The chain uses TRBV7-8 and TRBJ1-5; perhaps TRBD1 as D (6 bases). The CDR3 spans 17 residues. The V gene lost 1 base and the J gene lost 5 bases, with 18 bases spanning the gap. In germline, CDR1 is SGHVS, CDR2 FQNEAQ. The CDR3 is CASSLGRTVRTHQPQHF. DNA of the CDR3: TGTGCCAGCAGCTTAGGGAGGACAGTAAGGACCCATCAGCCCCAGCATTTT.